These 14 T cell receptor beta chains share one sample of origin, sequenced in a study of graft-versus-host responses after intestinal transplantation. The assay was immunoSEQ multiplex PCR, and TCRdb's table has in-frame clones only and misses some. The sample holds 60,000 to 90,000 clones, 90% seen once. Antigen specificity for these receptors is unknown. Sample: unstimulated CD8+ T cells sorted from spleen or lymph node cells, taken before intestinal transplant. The receptors were gathered from a human donor who received an intestinal transplant.

The rearrangement joins TRBV29-1 to TRBJ1-5; maybe TRBD1 (6 bases). The CDR3 extends over 13 amino acids. The V end was cut by 4 bases, the J end by 0 bases, with 7 bases between. Germline V CDR1 and CDR2: SQVTM, ANQGSEA. Here the CDR3 reads CSVGGGSNQPQHF. CDR3 in DNA: TGCAGCGTTGGAGGGGGTAGCAATCAGCCCCAGCATTTT. Based on the CDR3 plus reference TRBV29-1 and TRBJ1-5, the full variable domain is SAVISQKPSRDICQRGTSLTIQCQVDSQVTMMFWYRQQPGQSLTLIATANQGSEATYESGFVIDKFPISRPNLTFSTLTVSNMSPEDSSIYLCSVGGGSNQPQHFGDGTRLSIL.

The chain carries TRBV5-6 and TRBJ2-7; D gene unclear. The length of the CDR3 is 16 residues. Per the germline V gene, CDR1 is SGHDT and CDR2 is YYEEEE. V was pared by 0 bases and J by 2 bases, with 15 bases between. CDR3 nucleotide sequence: TGTGCCAGCAGCTTGGGGTCGTTAGCTGCTCCCTACGAGCAGTACTTC. Its translation: CASSLGSLAAPYEQYF.

The chain is built from TRBV9 and TRBJ1-1, with D possibly TRBD1 on 6 matching bases. Per the germline V gene, CDR1 is SGDLS and CDR2 is YYNGEE. Trimming took off 2 bases at V and 4 bases at J, with 9 bases between the two ends. The CDR3 is 13 residues long. The CDR3 protein is CASSVGGATEAFF. The CDR3 bases are TGTGCCAGCAGCGTGGGGGGGGCCACTGAAGCTTTCTTT.

V gene TRBV15 combines with J gene TRBJ2-3, with D maybe TRBD1 (6 bases). The CDR3 runs 14 residues. V was shortened by 1 base and J by 1 base, with 6 bases between the two germline ends. CDR1 and CDR2 from the germline V gene are LNHNV and YYDKDF (reference sequence). The CDR3 loop is CATSRGQGTDTQYF. In DNA form, the CDR3 reads TGTGCCACCAGCAGAGGACAGGGCACAGATACGCAGTATTTT. The variable domain in full, completed from reference TRBV15 and TRBJ2-3, reads DAMVIQNPRYQVTQFGKPVTLSCSQTLNHNVMYWYQQKSSQAPKLLFHYYDKDFNNEADTPDNFQSRRPNTSFCFLDIRSPGLGDTAMYLCATSRGQGTDTQYFGPGTRLTVL.

The chain couples TRBV18 to TRBJ1-6; D is perhaps TRBD1 (6 bases). Germline assignment: CDR1 KGHSH and CDR2 LQKENI. This CDR3 is built from 16 residues. V was clipped by 9 bases and J by 0 bases, with 15 bases between them. The DNA of the CDR3 is TGTGCCAGTCAAGCAGGGGAAAGCTCCTATAATTCACCCCTCCACTTT. Protein sequence: CASQAGESSYNSPLHF. The full variable domain, its missing parts supplied by reference TRBV18 and TRBJ1-6, is NAGVMQNPRHLVRRRGQEARLRCSPMKGHSHVYWYRQLPEEGLKFMVYLQKENIIDESGMPKERFSAEFPKEGPSILRIQQVVRGDSAAYFCASQAGESSYNSPLHFGNGTRLTVT.

The chain couples TRBV11-2 to TRBJ2-1; D is possibly TRBD1 (5 bases). Germline-derived CDR1 and CDR2 are SGHAT and FQNNGV. The CDR3 runs 14 residues. The V and J ends lost 5 bases and 8 bases respectively, with 16 bases between them. The CDR3 loop reads CASSPLGALDEQFF. The CDR3 nucleotides read TGTGCCAGCAGCCCCCTAGGGGCTTTGGATGAGCAGTTCTTC.

The chain links TRBV27 to TRBJ2-7; D might be TRBD1 (6 bases). Germline V CDR1 and CDR2: MNHEY, SMNVEV (reference sequence). This CDR3 contains 13 residues. V gave up 6 bases and J gave up 6 bases, with 15 bases separating them. CDR3 sequence: CASSKNRVTEQYF. The CDR3 bases are TGTGCCAGCAGCAAAAACAGGGTAACCGAGCAGTACTTC.

The rearrangement uses TRBV4-1 and TRBJ2-7; perhaps TRBD1 as D (5 bases). The CDR3 sequence is 15 residues long. Trimming removed 0 bases from V and 2 bases from J, with 11 bases in between. Germline loops: CDR1 MGHRA, CDR2 YSYEKL. The CDR3 sequence is CASSQEVRAAYEQYF. CDR3 DNA: TGCGCCAGCAGCCAAGAAGTCAGGGCGGCCTACGAGCAGTACTTC.

Worth noting for this clone: The same CDR3 is also encoded by other DNA sequences in this sample. The CDR3 loop reads CASSQVTGGSYNEQFF. Here the CDR3 DNA reads TGCGCCAGCAGCCAAGTTACCGGAGGCTCCTACAATGAGCAGTTCTTC. The chain combines TRBV4-1 with TRBJ2-1; maybe TRBD2 (5 bases). The germline V gene encodes CDR1 MGHRA and CDR2 YSYEKL. The length of the CDR3 is 16 residues. V was pared by 1 base and J by 0 bases, with 10 bases between.

The rearrangement uses TRBV29-1 and TRBJ2-1; TRBD2 is a possible D gene (5 bases). V shed 6 bases and J shed 5 bases, with 14 bases lying between them. Germline CDR1 and CDR2: SQVTM and ANQGSEA. The CDR3 consists of 13 residues. The CDR3 reads CSVLEGAHNEQFF. The CDR3 DNA reads as TGCAGCGTCCTCGAGGGCGCGCACAATGAGCAGTTCTTC.

This chain connects TRBV4-1 to TRBJ1-1; D perhaps matches TRBD1 (5 bases). The germline V and J ends were trimmed by 5 bases and 2 bases, with 12 bases remaining between them. The germline V gene has CDR1 MGHRA and CDR2 YSYEKL. CDR3 length: 14 residues. CDR3 residues: CASSDGHLNTEAFF. CDR3 nucleotides: TGCGCCAGCAGCGATGGACACCTAAACACTGAAGCTTTCTTT.

The chain uses TRBV2 and TRBJ2-5; TRBD1 aligns across 12 bases. The better agreement between TRBJ2-7 and the DNA end casts doubt on the J call. The CDR3 spans 19 residues. Germline V gene data show CDR1 as SNHLY and CDR2 as FYNNEI. The CDR3 DNA is TGTGCCAGCACCAAAACCGGGACAGGGGGCGTGGGGAGCTCCTACGAGCAGTACTTC. Translation gives CASTKTGTGGVGSSYEQYF.

The chain employs TRBV5-1 and TRBJ1-1; D is uncertain. CDR1 is SGHRS, CDR2 YFSETQ, per germline. V was trimmed by 4 bases and J by 4 bases, leaving 11 bases between them. This CDR3 spans 13 amino acids. The CDR3 DNA sequence: TGCGCCAGCAGCAATATCCGAGGCACTGAAGCTTTCTTT. Amino acid sequence: CASSNIRGTEAFF.

CDR3 in amino acids: CASSMAPGSEQFF. In nucleotides, the CDR3 is TGTGCCAGCAGTATGGCGCCGGGATCTGAGCAGTTCTTC. The chain carries TRBV5-5 and TRBJ2-1, with D tentatively TRBD2 (5 bases). The CDR3 spans 13 residues. Germline values: CDR1 SGHKS, CDR2 YYEKEE (reference sequence). Trimming took 5 bases from V and 9 from J, leaving 15 bases between them.